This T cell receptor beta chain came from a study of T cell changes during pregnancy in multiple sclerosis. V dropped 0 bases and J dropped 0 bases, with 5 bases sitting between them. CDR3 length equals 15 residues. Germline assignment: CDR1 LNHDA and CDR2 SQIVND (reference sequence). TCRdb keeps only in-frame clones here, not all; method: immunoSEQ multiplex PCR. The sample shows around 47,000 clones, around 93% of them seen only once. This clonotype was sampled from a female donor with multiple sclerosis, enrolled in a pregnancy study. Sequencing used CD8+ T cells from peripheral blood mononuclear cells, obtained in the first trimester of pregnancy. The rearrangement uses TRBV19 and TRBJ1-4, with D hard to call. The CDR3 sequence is CASSIEFSTNEKLFF. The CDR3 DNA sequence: TGTGCCAGTAGTATAGAGTTCTCAACTAATGAAAAACTGTTTTTT.